Listed here is a single T cell receptor beta chain. Per germline, CDR1 SNHLY and CDR2 FYNNEI. Trimming took 5 bases from V and 4 from J, leaving 4 bases between them. The CDR3 is made up of 11 amino acids. The sample belongs to a study of blood T cell repertoires in COVID-19. Turning to the study itself: Researchers got acute and convalescent COVID-19 samples from the United States, Italy and Spain. Sources were T cells, B-cell-depleted T cells, or PBMCs; the material itself was cDNA or gDNA.

In the original workflow: By means of reference gene primer amplification, nucleated cell counts were estimated. TCRdb's table, derived via immunoSEQ multiplex PCR, lists solely in-frame clones and lacks some. V and J calls and clone size follow that table, whereas D and trimming were derived from the DNA. The sample contains 100,000 or so clones, around 85% of which appear only once. Sequencing input: peripheral blood. The gene calls are TRBV2 and TRBJ2-3, with unresolved D. This receptor was identified in a human donor in a cohort sampled during active COVID-19. This chain's CDR3 is CASSTADTQYF. The CDR3 region has the DNA TGTGCCAGCAGTACTGCAGATACGCAGTATTTT.